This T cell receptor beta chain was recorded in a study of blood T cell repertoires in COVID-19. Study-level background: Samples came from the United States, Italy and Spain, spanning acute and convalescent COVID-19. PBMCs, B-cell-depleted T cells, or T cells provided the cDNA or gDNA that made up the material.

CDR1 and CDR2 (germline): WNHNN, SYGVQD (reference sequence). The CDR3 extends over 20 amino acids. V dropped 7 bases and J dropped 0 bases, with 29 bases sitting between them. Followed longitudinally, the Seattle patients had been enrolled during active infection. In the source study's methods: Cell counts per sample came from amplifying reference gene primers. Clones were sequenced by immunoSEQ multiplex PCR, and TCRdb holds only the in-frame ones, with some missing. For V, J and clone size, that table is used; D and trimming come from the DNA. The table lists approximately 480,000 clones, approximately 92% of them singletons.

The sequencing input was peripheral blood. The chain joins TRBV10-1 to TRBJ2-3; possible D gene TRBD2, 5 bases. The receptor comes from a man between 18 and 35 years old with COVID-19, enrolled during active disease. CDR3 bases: TGCGCCAGCACCCACCCGACTAATCGGAGTTCACCCCCTAGCACAGATACGCAGTATTTT. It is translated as CASTHPTNRSSPPSTDTQYF.